This entry features one T cell receptor (beta chain) sequence. This sample was included in a study of blood T cell repertoires in COVID-19. Looking at the study overall: Material from acute and convalescent COVID-19 was sourced from the United States, Italy and Spain. In each case, the material was cDNA or gDNA derived from T cells, B-cell-depleted T cells, or PBMCs.

Methods used by the authors: Cell counts per sample came from amplifying reference gene primers. Method: immunoSEQ multiplex PCR; TCRdb's copy keeps in-frame clones and lacks some. For V, J and clone size, that table is used; D and trimming come from the DNA. The table lists roughly 60,000 clones, about four fifths of them singletons. The CDR3 spans 13 residues. Trimming left V 3 bases short and J 5 bases short, with 14 bases between. Germline assignment: CDR1 GTSNPN and CDR2 SVGIG (reference sequence). The clonotype was recovered from a human donor in a cohort sampled during active COVID-19. The specimen was peripheral blood. This chain connects TRBV30 to TRBJ2-7; maybe TRBD2 (5 bases). CDR3 residues: CAWRKLGFDEQYF. CDR3 in DNA: TGTGCCTGGAGAAAACTAGGGTTTGACGAGCAGTACTTC.